This T cell receptor (beta chain) appears in the sequencing data of a study of a mutant IDH1 vaccine in newly diagnosed glioma. Study information: The treated population exhibited a male proportion of roughly 60%, a female proportion of roughly 40%, and a mean age of around 40 years. Radiotherapy, temozolomide, or both had been given previously, and both were given to most. Week 35 was assigned to visit V12, and week 47 was assigned to visit V13. Findings and limits, study-wide: Changes in the top peripheral T cell clonotypes seemingly had no bearing on pseudoprogression.

Indicated time point: week 35, safety follow-up. It was 300 ug of mutant IDH1 20-mer peptide that made up each vaccine dose, given with topical imiquimod. The CDR3 runs 16 residues. Germline V gives CDR1 MNHEY, CDR2 SMNVEV (reference sequence). The J segment lost 2 bases and the V segment lost 5 bases, leaving 4 bases of the junction unmatched. Of note for this clone: Its antigen is undetermined.

TCRdb keeps only in-frame clones here, not all; method: immunoSEQ multiplex PCR. The sample records 70,000 or so clones, 70% to 90% being singletons. The sample here was PBMCs, taken from a glioma patient whose treatment included an IDH1 peptide vaccine. The chain is built from TRBV27 and TRBJ2-1, with 12 positions matching TRBD2. The receptor's source is a man aged 25-45 years with glioma. The CDR3 nucleotides are TGTGCCAGCAGTCCCGGACTAGCGGGACCCTACAATGAGCAGTTCTTC. Its protein product is CASSPGLAGPYNEQFF.